These T cell receptor beta chains were read from a single sample in a study of blood T cell repertoires in COVID-19. TCRdb keeps only in-frame clones here, not all; method: immunoSEQ multiplex PCR. The sample includes 150,000 to 200,000 clones, over 85% seen only once; the top ten take 1.5% to 2.5%. The sequenced material came from peripheral blood. The source of these receptors is a woman aged 55-69 years with COVID-19, enrolled during active disease. The CDR3 runs from the conserved cysteine through the conserved F or W. Fields, in order: V gene, J gene, D gene, clone size, CDR3 length, CDR3 DNA, CDR3 protein. D genes are given only for firm matches. For some rows the clone size is stated as once, few or many, or as a class when expanded; others skip it.

TRBV6-6	TRBJ1-1	.	.	14	TGTGCCAGCAGTCCCTCTCCGGCAGAGGGTGAAGCTTTCTTT	CASSPSPAEGEAFF
TRBV2	TRBJ2-3	.	.	14	TGTGCCAGCAGCCAACTACCAACCACAGATACGCAGTATTTT	CASSQLPTTDTQYF
TRBV6-5	TRBJ1-1	TRBD1	.	15	TGTGCCAGCAGTCTCCGACAGGGCCCGAACACTGAAGCTTTCTTT	CASSLRQGPNTEAFF
TRBV30	TRBJ2-2	.	.	14	TGTGCTGGGCGGACAGCTTTCCACACCGGGGAGCTGTTTTTT	CAGRTAFHTGELFF
TRBV19	TRBJ2-5	.	.	15	TGTGCCAGTAGTACCCAGGTCTGGCTACAAGAGACCCAGTACTTC	CASSTQVWLQETQYF
TRBV15	TRBJ2-1	.	.	15	TGTGCCACCAGCGGAGGGACTGTACACTACAATGAGCAGTTCTTC	CATSGGTVHYNEQFF
TRBV2	TRBJ2-3	.	.	15	TGTGCCAGCAGGTACAACAGGGTCGCCGCAGATACGCAGTATTTT	CASRYNRVAADTQYF
TRBV6-5	TRBJ1-2	TRBD1	once	14	TGTGCCAGCAGCACGGACAGGCAGGCTTATGGCTACACCTTC	CASSTDRQAYGYTF
TRBV5-4	TRBJ2-1	.	.	15	TGTGCCAGCAGCGCACTGGCGGGGCCCGGGGGTGGGCAGTTCTTC	CASSALAGPGGGQFF
TRBV5-1	TRBJ1-6	TRBD1	.	14	TGCGCCAGCAGCTCATCGGACAGGAATTCACCCCTCCACTTT	CASSSSDRNSPLHF
TRBV30	TRBJ2-1	TRBD2	.	18	TGTGCCTGGAGCGCCAGAGGCGGGGGACGCCTTTGTAACAATGAGCAGTTCTTC	CAWSARGGGRLCNNEQFF
TRBV6-1	TRBJ1-3	.	.	13	TGTGCCAGCAGTGAAGCACAAAAAAACACCATATATTTT	CASSEAQKNTIYF
TRBV4-1	TRBJ1-1	.	.	14	TGCGCCAGCAGCCAACCGACAGGGAACACTGAAGCTTTCTTT	CASSQPTGNTEAFF
TRBV30	TRBJ1-2	.	.	15	TGTGCCTGGAGTACCTCCAGAACATTTAACTATGGCTACACCTTC	CAWSTSRTFNYGYTF
TRBV5-4	TRBJ2-1	TRBD2	.	16	TGTGCCAGCAGTTCGAAGCGGGGAAACTCCTACAATGAGCAGTTCTTC	CASSSKRGNSYNEQFF
TRBV27	TRBJ1-6	.	few	14	TGTGCCAGCAGCCTCGACACCATCAATTCACCCCTCCACTTT	CASSLDTINSPLHF
TRBV9	TRBJ1-2	TRBD1	.	14	TGTGCCAGCAGCGTAGACAGGGGAGCGTTTGGCTACACCTTC	CASSVDRGAFGYTF
TRBV6-6	TRBJ1-1	.	.	14	TGTGCCAGCAGACGCTCAGGGGTGAACACTGAAGCTTTCTTT	CASRRSGVNTEAFF
TRBV14	TRBJ2-2	TRBD1	.	17	TGTGCCAGCAGCCAAGTAGGTGGGACAGTTAACACCGGGGAGCTGTTTTTT	CASSQVGGTVNTGELFF
TRBV19	TRBJ2-1	TRBD1	.	13	TGTGCCAGTAGTATAGACACAGGGGGTGAGCAGTTCTTC	CASSIDTGGEQFF
TRBV5-1	TRBJ2-7	TRBD2	.	16	TGCGCCAGCAGCTTGGTCCTCGCGGGGGGGGCGGACGAGCAGTACTTC	CASSLVLAGGADEQYF
TRBV6-5	TRBJ1-1	.	.	13	TGTGCCAGCAGCATGGGGGGGAACACTGAAGCTTTCTTT	CASSMGGNTEAFF
TRBV24-1	TRBJ2-3	TRBD2	.	14	TGTGCCACCAGTGATGGGGGGGGCACAGATACGCAGTATTTT	CATSDGGGTDTQYF